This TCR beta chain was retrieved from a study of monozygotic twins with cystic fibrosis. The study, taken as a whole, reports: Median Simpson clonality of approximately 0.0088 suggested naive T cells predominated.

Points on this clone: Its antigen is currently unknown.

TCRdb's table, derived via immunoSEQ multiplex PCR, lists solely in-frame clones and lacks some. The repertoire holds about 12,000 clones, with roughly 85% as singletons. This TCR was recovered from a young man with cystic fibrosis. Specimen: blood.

The CDR3 DNA reads as TGTGCCAGTAGTTTCGAGCCCGGGGAGCTGTTTTTT. Translation: CASSFEPGELFF. This chain uses TRBV19 with TRBJ2-2; D ambiguous. V shed 5 bases and J shed 6 bases, with 7 bases lying between them. The V gene's germline CDR1 is LNHDA and CDR2 SQIVND (reference sequence). The CDR3 is 12 amino acids.